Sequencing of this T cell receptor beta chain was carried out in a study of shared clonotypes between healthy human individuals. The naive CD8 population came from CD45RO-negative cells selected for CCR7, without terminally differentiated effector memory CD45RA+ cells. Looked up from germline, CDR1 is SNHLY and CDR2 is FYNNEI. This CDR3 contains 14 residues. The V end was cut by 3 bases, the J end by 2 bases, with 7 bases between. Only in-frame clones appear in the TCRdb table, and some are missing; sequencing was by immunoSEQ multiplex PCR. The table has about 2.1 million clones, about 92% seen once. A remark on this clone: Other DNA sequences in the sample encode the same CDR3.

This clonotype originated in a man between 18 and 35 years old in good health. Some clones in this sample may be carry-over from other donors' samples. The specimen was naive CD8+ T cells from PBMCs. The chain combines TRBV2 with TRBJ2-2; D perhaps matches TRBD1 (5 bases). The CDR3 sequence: CASSETENTGELFF. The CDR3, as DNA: TGTGCCAGCAGTGAGACAGAAAACACCGGGGAGCTGTTTTTT.